This T cell receptor beta chain was recovered during a study of blood T cells in healthy people across ages. The CDR3 length is 16 residues. CDR1 is SGHRS and CDR2 is YFSETQ in the germline V gene. Trimming cost V 3 bases and J 3 bases; bases outside gene matches: 9. Next came a second PCR, run for about 7 to 12 cycles, which used a sample-barcoded 5' primer along with a J-beta primer mix. TCRdb called the 5' RACE reads again in MiXCR, with one record for every CDR3 protein. The sample has approximately 900,000 distinct CDR3 sequences; almost 30% are singletons. In its sample, this clonotype was seen once. This sample also appeared in a second study, on T cells of mothers and their children.

The origin of this receptor is a woman aged 40 to 50 in good health. The sample consisted of blood. The genes are TRBV5-1 and TRBJ2-1; 7 bases agree with TRBD2. CDR3 loop: CASSSEAGLGYNEQFF. The CDR3, as DNA: TGCGCCAGCAGCTCCGAAGCGGGATTAGGCTACAATGAGCAGTTCTTC.